A single sample gave rise to the 23 T cell receptor beta chains below, sequenced in a study of blood T cell repertoires in COVID-19. Clones were read by immunoSEQ multiplex PCR, and TCRdb kept only the in-frame ones, dropping some. The table shows over 250,000 clones, with around 90% occurring only once. The specimen sequenced was peripheral blood. The receptors were gathered from a woman aged 45-59 years with COVID-19, enrolled during active disease.

V usage is TRBV29-1 and J usage is TRBJ2-3; 8 nucleotides agree with TRBD2. The CDR3 totals 15 residues. Germline V gene sequence: CDR1 SQVTM, CDR2 ANQGSEA. V gave up 4 bases and J gave up 6 bases; unmatched junction bases: 12. The CDR3 DNA sequence: TGCAGCGTTGGAACTAGCGGTCCACAGTGGGATACGCAGTATTTT. Translated, it gives CSVGTSGPQWDTQYF.

The rearrangement joins TRBV6-5 to TRBJ1-2; D is undetermined. Between the trimmed V and J ends, which lost 4 bases and 8 bases, there was a span of 11 bases. Germline values: CDR1 MNHEY, CDR2 SVGAGI. The CDR3 is made up of 12 amino acids. CDR3 sequence (DNA): TGTGCCAGCAGTTTTAAAGCCGGGGGCTACACCTTC. Translated: CASSFKAGGYTF.

This chain links TRBV6-2 or TRBV6-3 with TRBJ2-5; 13 bases line up with TRBD2. V lost 6 bases to trimming and J lost 6 bases; unmatched junction nucleotides: 7. The CDR3 is 15 amino acids. CDR1 is MNHEY, CDR2 SVGEGT, per germline. CDR3 sequence (DNA): TGTGCCAGCAGCCCGACTAGCGGGAGGATAAAGACCCAGTACTTC. This encodes CASSPTSGRIKTQYF.

This chain joins TRBV30 and TRBJ2-2; perhaps TRBD1 as D (5 bases). V lost 5 bases to trimming and J lost 4 bases, with 17 bases between them. Germline CDR1 GTSNPN, CDR2 SVGIG (reference sequence). This CDR3 has 15 residues. The CDR3 DNA reads TGTGCCTGGGACCAGGGAACAGTCCCCACCGGGGAGCTGTTTTTT. This encodes CAWDQGTVPTGELFF.

The V call is TRBV4-2, the J call TRBJ2-3, with D perhaps matching TRBD2 (5 bases). V was cut by 0 bases and J by 5 bases, with 12 bases left in between. CDR3 length: 15 residues. CDR1 and CDR2 (germline): LGHNA, YNFKEQ. The CDR3 is CASSQDGGSGDTQYF. In DNA form, the CDR3 reads TGTGCCAGCAGCCAAGATGGTGGGAGTGGAGATACGCAGTATTTT.

The chain couples TRBV6-6 to TRBJ1-4, with D perhaps TRBD1 (5 bases). V lost 2 bases, J lost 3 bases, and 10 bases lay in between. The CDR3 extends over 15 amino acids. Germline V lookup: CDR1 MNHNY, CDR2 SVGAGI (reference sequence). The CDR3 sequence is CASSYGGEANEKLFF. CDR3 DNA sequence: TGTGCCAGCAGTTACGGAGGGGAGGCTAATGAAAAACTGTTTTTT.

The chain couples TRBV14 to TRBJ1-1; D may be TRBD1 (6 bases). With 5 bases removed from V and 5 bases from J, the gap between germline ends came to 18 bases. CDR3 length: 15 residues. CDR1 SGHDN and CDR2 FVKESK come from the germline V gene. The CDR3 is CASSLASGRGTEAFF. The DNA for the CDR3 is TGTGCCAGCAGCTTAGCATCCGGGAGGGGGACTGAAGCTTTCTTT.

V and J are TRBV29-1 and TRBJ2-1; 9 nucleotides agree with TRBD1. The CDR3 is 14 residues long. V trimming: 3 bases; J trimming: 0 bases; junction bases outside the gene matches: 0. Germline loops: CDR1 SQVTM, CDR2 ANQGSEA. CDR3 in DNA: TGCAGCGTTGAGGGACAGGGCTCCTACAATGAGCAGTTCTTC. Translation: CSVEGQGSYNEQFF.

The rearrangement joins TRBV11-3 to TRBJ1-4, with 10 positions matching TRBD1. The ends lost 5 bases at V and 8 bases at J; junction bases unmatched: 8. The CDR3 consists of 15 residues. CDR1 SGHNT and CDR2 YENEEA come from the germline V gene. The CDR3 nucleotides read TGTGCCAGCAGCGCCAGGTCGGGACAGGGGGAAAAACTGTTTTTT. Residues: CASSARSGQGEKLFF.

This clone was detected only a few times. The rearrangement uses TRBV9 and TRBJ2-3; weak D call: TRBD1 (6 bases). The CDR3 totals 13 residues. V lost 7 bases and J lost 4, with 13 bases in between. CDR1 is SGDLS, CDR2 YYNGEE, per germline. The CDR3 spells CASDRDNADTQYF. Here the CDR3 DNA reads TGTGCCAGCGACCGGGACAATGCAGATACGCAGTATTTT.

J is TRBJ2-7 and V is TRBV7-2, with 15 bases aligning to TRBD2. J lost 3 bases, V lost 5 bases, and 5 bases had no gene match. CDR1 and CDR2 from the germline V gene are SGHTA and FQGNSA. This CDR3 is built from 16 residues. The CDR3 nucleotides read TGTGCCAGCAGCCAGGGACTAGCGGGAGGTATCTACGAGCAGTACTTC. This encodes CASSQGLAGGIYEQYF.

The rearrangement links TRBV12-5 to TRBJ2-1; D may be TRBD1 (6 bases). Trimming cost V 0 bases and J 0 bases, with 15 bases left between them. CDR1 LGHNT and CDR2 FRNRAP come from the germline V gene. The CDR3 is made up of 18 amino acids. The CDR3 nucleotides read TGTGCTAGTGGTTTGGTACTTGGGACAACTATCTCCTACAATGAGCAGTTCTTC. Translating it yields CASGLVLGTTISYNEQFF.

This chain connects TRBV24-1 to TRBJ2-1, with TRBD2 matching over 9 bases. Unmatched junction bases numbered 6, after V lost 9 bases and J lost 1 base. In germline, CDR1 is KGHDR, CDR2 SFDVKD. The CDR3 totals 15 residues. The CDR3 nucleotides are TGTGCCACCCAAAGAGCGGGAGGATCCTACAATGAGCAGTTCTTC. It encodes CATQRAGGSYNEQFF.

V is TRBV19 and J is TRBJ2-7; TRBD2 agrees at 7 bases. This CDR3 region has 15 residues. Germline V gene data show CDR1 as LNHDA and CDR2 as SQIVND (reference sequence). V lost 9 bases and J lost 2; bases outside the gene matches: 13. CDR3 DNA: TGTGCCAGCTCTAGCGGCGATCGACTTACCTACGAGCAGTACTTC. Translating gives CASSSGDRLTYEQYF. The entire variable domain, with the rest obtained from reference TRBV19 and TRBJ2-7, is as follows: DGGITQSPKYLFRKEGQNVTLSCEQNLNHDAMYWYRQDPGQGLRLIYYSQIVNDFQKGDIAEGYSVSREKKESFPLTVTSAQKNPTAFYLCASSSGDRLTYEQYFGPGTRLTVT.

V and J are TRBV6-1 and TRBJ2-7, with TRBD2 matching 7 bases. The V and J ends lost 6 bases and 7 bases, in that order; junction bases with no gene match: 15. The CDR3 covers 15 residues. The germline CDR1 and CDR2 sequences are MNHNS and SASEGT. The CDR3 sequence is CASSRDGGSPREQYF. In DNA, the CDR3 is TGTGCCAGCAGCCGAGACGGGGGGTCCCCCAGGGAGCAGTACTTC.

This clone was counted once. The chain is built from TRBV5-4 and TRBJ2-1; 8 bases agree with TRBD2. With 3 bases clipped from V and 9 bases from J, the junction kept 17 bases outside the gene matches. The CDR3 is 17 residues long. Germline loops: CDR1 SGHNT, CDR2 YYREEE (reference sequence). The CDR3 is CASSSSGAGGPRGEQFF. In DNA form, the CDR3 reads TGTGCCAGCAGCTCGTCAGGGGCGGGAGGACCCAGGGGTGAGCAGTTCTTC. The whole variable domain, remainder taken from reference TRBV5-4 and TRBJ2-1, is ETGVTQSPTHLIKTRGQQVTLRCSSQSGHNTVSWYQQALGQGPQFIFQYYREEENGRGNFPPRFSGLQFPNYSSELNVNALELDDSALYLCASSSSGAGGPRGEQFFGPGTRLTVL.

J is TRBJ2-2 and V is TRBV13; maybe TRBD1 (6 bases). CDR1 and CDR2 from the germline V gene are PRHDT and FYEKMQ (reference sequence). The CDR3 is 13 residues long. Trimming stripped 2 bases from V and 5 bases from J, with 6 bases between. This CDR3 reads CASSLRGTGELFF. In DNA, the CDR3 is TGTGCCAGCAGCTTAAGGGGGACCGGGGAGCTGTTTTTT.

The chain employs TRBV5-4 and TRBJ2-1, with D unresolved. Germline V lookup: CDR1 SGHNT, CDR2 YYREEE (reference sequence). The CDR3 consists of 15 residues. Trimming removed 2 bases from V and 5 bases from J, with 14 bases in between. DNA for the CDR3: TGTGCCAGCAGCTTTTCAATGGCGACTGACAATGAGCAGTTCTTC. This translates into CASSFSMATDNEQFF.

The rearrangement links TRBV19 to TRBJ1-4; 8 nucleotides line up with TRBD1. The CDR3 runs 14 residues. Unmatched junction bases numbered 9, after V lost 8 bases and J lost 7 bases. Germline assignment: CDR1 LNHDA and CDR2 SQIVND (reference sequence). The CDR3 is CASSNRGDAEKLFF. The CDR3 DNA reads as TGTGCCAGTTCTAACAGGGGGGATGCTGAAAAACTGTTTTTT.

This rearrangement joins TRBV18 to TRBJ1-1; the D gene is possibly TRBD1 (5 bases). The CDR3 extends over 16 amino acids. Germline CDR1 and CDR2: KGHSH and LQKENI. Deletions cut 2 bases from V and 0 bases from J, with 13 bases between. The CDR3 here is CASSPTGTFMNTEAFF. DNA of the CDR3: TGTGCCAGCTCACCAACAGGAACTTTCATGAACACTGAAGCTTTCTTT.

Only a few counts were recorded for this clone. The chain carries TRBV3-1 (or the pseudogene TRBV3-2) and TRBJ2-2, with 8 bases fitting TRBD2. The CDR3 consists of 20 residues. Unmatched junction bases numbered 15, after V lost 1 base and J lost 2 bases. Germline CDR1 LGHDT, CDR2 YNNKEL (reference sequence). CDR3 bases: TGTGCCAGCAGCCAAGGAAGAGTTTACCGGAGCGGGAGTAACACCGGGGAGCTGTTTTTT. Translation gives CASSQGRVYRSGSNTGELFF.

V usage is TRBV12-3 or TRBV12-4 and J usage is TRBJ1-5, with no clear D. V gave up 5 bases and J gave up 3 bases, with 8 bases separating them. CDR3 length: 13 residues. For the CDR3, the DNA is TGTGCCAGCAGTCGGGGTTACAATCAGCCCCAGCATTTT. Translation: CASSRGYNQPQHF.

The V and J genes are TRBV27 and TRBJ1-2; D is uncertain. Trimming shortened V by 3 bases and J by 5 bases, and 10 bases separated the two germline ends. Germline V CDR1 and CDR2: MNHEY, SMNVEV (reference sequence). This CDR3 contains 13 residues. DNA for the CDR3: TGTGCCAGCAGTTTGCAACCCACTTATGGCTACACCTTC. As protein: CASSLQPTYGYTF.